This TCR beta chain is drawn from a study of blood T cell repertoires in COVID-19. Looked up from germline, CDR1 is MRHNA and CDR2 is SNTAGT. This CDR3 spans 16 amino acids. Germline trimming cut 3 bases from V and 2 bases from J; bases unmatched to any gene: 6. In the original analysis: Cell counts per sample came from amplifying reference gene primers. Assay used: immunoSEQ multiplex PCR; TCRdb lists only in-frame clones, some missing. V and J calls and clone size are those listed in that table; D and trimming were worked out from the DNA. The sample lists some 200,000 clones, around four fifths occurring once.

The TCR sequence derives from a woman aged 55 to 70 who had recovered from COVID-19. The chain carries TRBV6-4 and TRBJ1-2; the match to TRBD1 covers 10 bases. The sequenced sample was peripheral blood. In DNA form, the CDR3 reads TGTGCCAGCAGTGAAGGGGGACAGGGGACGAACTATGGCTACACCTTC. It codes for CASSEGGQGTNYGYTF.